This is a list of T cell receptor beta chains from one sample in a study of blood T cell repertoires in COVID-19. The method was immunoSEQ multiplex PCR; TCRdb's version includes in-frame clones alone and lacks a portion of them. The table has roughly 50,000 clones, 65% to 90% seen once. The sequenced sample was peripheral blood. The receptors were sampled from a woman of 80 years or more with acute or convalescent COVID-19. CDR3s leave out the opening cysteine and the closing phenylalanine or tryptophan. A clone size is listed for some rows: how often the clone was seen (once, few, many), or a class if it is expanded.

v_call clone_size cdr3_aa
TRBV6-5 few ASSQHGTGNTIY
TRBV6-5 . ASRATGSNTGELF
TRBV7-2 . ASSLGLNNEQF
TRBV6-6 . ASRPAPGATNEKLF
TRBV15 . ATSRGSSRAFNEKLF
TRBV7-2 . ASSLGTGGNQPQH
TRBV19 . ASSTTGSNQPQH
TRBV3-1/TRBV3-2 once ASSSQGAGNTIY
TRBV10-3 . AISDTGREVGELF
TRBV6-4 . ASRRGGPTEAF
TRBV6-4 few ASSPTGGRDQPQH
TRBV7-2 . ASSLEPGQGSLDQY
TRBV29-1 . SVGRQGTDTQY
TRBV7-8 few ASSRLASGDTQY
TRBV3-1/TRBV3-2 . ASSQVLAGLDTQY
TRBV11-1 few ASSSGRRDRDRGYT
TRBV5-1 . ASSSGQGGYEQY
TRBV14 few ASSPDRVGTEAF
TRBV7-8 . ASSPSGGSYNEQF
TRBV19 . ASSIGVSGNTIY
TRBV2 . ASSDGSTNQPQH
TRBV7-2 . ASSLSVSGANVLT
TRBV5-1 . ASSLQDKDIQY
TRBV6-5 . ASRPTRGSTDTQY
TRBV18 once ASSLGRVGSGTEAF
TRBV12-3/TRBV12-4 . ASSLRGSPLH
TRBV5-6 . ASSLSGGYQPQH
TRBV3-1/TRBV3-2 . ASSQGQGYV
TRBV9 . ASSVGTRWETQY
TRBV5-8 . ASSLGSSALNEKLF
TRBV5-5 . ASSLVEGQGTDTQY
TRBV5-5 . ASTKPPGQGFTDTQY
TRBV7-2 . ASSLVGRAGGRVETQY
TRBV27 . ASSLTAGGLHTQY
TRBV5-1 . ASSFNYEQY
TRBV7-2 . ASSLRGGNEQF
TRBV18 . ASSPWTGGGNTEAF
TRBV7-6 . ASSPTTGVGYT
TRBV6-5 . ASNLGQFNSPLH
TRBV3-1/TRBV3-2 . ASSHNSGERQF
TRBV2 once ASSAGFGYT
TRBV7-8 few ASSQDYNQPQH
TRBV9 . ASSEPLSGGFAGELF
TRBV7-3 . ASSQYQY
TRBV7-2 . ASSFAAGVDGYT
TRBV2 many ASRPELGHTDTQY
TRBV10-2 . ASSLQGAGQPQH
TRBV28 . ASRTTGGAGNQPQH